Shown below are 21 T cell receptor beta chains from a single sample sequenced in a study of PD-L1 blockade in urothelial cancer. The assay was immunoSEQ multiplex PCR, and TCRdb's table has in-frame clones only and misses some. The sample has roughly 110,000 clones, 91% seen once. Time point meaning: peripheral blood 6 weeks after treatment start. The sample consisted of PBMCs, taken around atezolizumab (anti-PD-L1) treatment. These receptors were collected from a man in his fifties or sixties with urothelial cancer.

J is TRBJ2-7 and V is TRBV28; D unresolved. Per the germline V gene, CDR1 is MDHEN and CDR2 is SYDVKM. Trimming shortened V by 6 bases and J by 6 bases, and 12 bases separated the two germline ends. This CDR3 region has 12 residues. CDR3 DNA: TGTGCCAGCAGCCCCCTGAGGAGCGAGCAGTACTTC. Residues: CASSPLRSEQYF.

The chain uses TRBV5-8 and TRBJ2-7; the match to TRBD1 covers 10 bases. This CDR3 contains 14 residues. The V gene's germline CDR1 is SGHTS and CDR2 YDEGEE. Losses at the gene ends were 2 bases for V and 5 bases for J; bases not matched to a gene: 4. The CDR3 DNA reads TGTGCCAGCAGCTTAGCCGGGACAGGGGACGAGCAGTACTTC. It codes for CASSLAGTGDEQYF. Variable domain in full (rest from reference TRBV5-8 and TRBJ2-7): EAGVTQSPTHLIKTRGQQATLRCSPISGHTSVYWYQQALGLGLQFLLWYDEGEERNRGNFPPRFSGRQFPNYSSELNVNALELEDSALYLCASSLAGTGDEQYFGPGTRLTVT.

This chain connects TRBV2 to TRBJ2-5, with 9 positions matching TRBD1. CDR3 length equals 15 residues. Germline values: CDR1 SNHLY, CDR2 FYNNEI. V trimming: 7 bases; J trimming: 5 bases; junction bases outside the gene matches: 11. For the CDR3, the DNA is TGTGCCAGCAATATACAGGGGGCTGGTGGGGAGACCCAGTACTTC. It codes for CASNIQGAGGETQYF.

The CDR3 spells CASRKGADYTGELFF. DNA of the CDR3: TGTGCCAGCAGGAAGGGGGCTGACTACACCGGGGAGCTGTTTTTT. V usage is TRBV27 and J usage is TRBJ2-2; TRBD1 agrees at 7 bases. V was clipped by 6 bases and J by 3 bases; unmatched bases: 7. This CDR3 comprises 15 residues. Germline V CDR1 and CDR2: MNHEY, SMNVEV (reference sequence).

The chain recombines TRBV25-1 with TRBJ1-3; 7 bases are shared with TRBD1. Germline V gives CDR1 MGHDK, CDR2 SYGVNS. CDR3 length equals 16 residues. V was clipped by 2 bases and J by 0 bases; unmatched bases: 4. Here the CDR3 DNA reads TGTGCCAGCAGTGAACCGAGGGACAGCTCTGGAAACACCATATATTTT. It codes for CASSEPRDSSGNTIYF. The full variable domain, rest sourced from reference TRBV25-1 and TRBJ1-3, is EADIYQTPRYLVIGTGKKITLECSQTMGHDKMYWYQQDPGMELHLIHYSYGVNSTEKGDLSSESTVSRIRTEHFPLTLESARPSHTSQYLCASSEPRDSSGNTIYFGEGSWLTVV.

This clone was detected once. The V call is TRBV14, the J call TRBJ2-7; TRBD1 agrees at 8 bases. CDR1 is SGHDN, CDR2 FVKESK, per germline. This CDR3 is built from 13 residues. V lost 10 bases and J lost 3; bases outside the gene matches: 8. The chain's CDR3 is CANKTGEDYEQYF. The CDR3, as DNA: TGTGCCAACAAGACAGGGGAAGACTACGAGCAGTACTTC. Drawing the rest from reference TRBV14 and TRBJ2-7, the complete variable domain is EAGVTQFPSHSVIEKGQTVTLRCDPISGHDNLYWYRRVMGKEIKFLLHFVKESKQDESGMPNNRFLAERTGGTYSTLKVQPAELEDSGVYFCANKTGEDYEQYFGPGTRLTVT.

The gene calls are TRBV2 and TRBJ2-5, with 14 bases fitting TRBD2. Germline CDR1 is SNHLY and CDR2 is FYNNEI. Trimming cost V 5 bases and J 1 base; bases outside gene matches: 6. The CDR3 is made up of 17 amino acids. CDR3 protein: CASSPGGLAGAQETQYF. The CDR3 bases are TGTGCCAGCAGTCCAGGGGGACTAGCGGGGGCCCAAGAGACCCAGTACTTC.

V usage is TRBV25-1 and J usage is TRBJ2-5; 15 bases match TRBD2. Germline CDR1 MGHDK, CDR2 SYGVNS. V lost 4 bases to trimming and J lost 4 bases; unmatched junction nucleotides: 10. The CDR3 covers 18 residues. CDR3 in amino acids: CASSGGLAGGPRGETQYF. The CDR3 DNA sequence: TGTGCCAGCAGTGGGGGACTAGCGGGGGGCCCAAGGGGAGAGACCCAGTACTTC.

A note on this clone: One end of the junction is discordant with germline, which a read error may explain. The chain joins TRBV5-8 to TRBJ2-7; 12 bases align to TRBD2. The CDR3 is 14 amino acids. Looked up from germline, CDR1 is SGHTS and CDR2 is YDEGEE. Here the CDR3 DNA reads TGTGCCGGCAGACTAGCGGGGGCCACCTACGAGCAGTACTTC. Translation gives CAGRLAGATYEQYF.

The rearrangement uses TRBV18 and TRBJ2-3; 9 bases are a match to TRBD1. CDR1 is KGHSH, CDR2 LQKENI, per germline. V was pared by 0 bases and J by 0 bases, with 1 base of the junction left unmatched. The CDR3 covers 16 residues. The DNA of the CDR3 is TGTGCCAGCTCACCACCAGGGACAGGGAGCACAGATACGCAGTATTTT. Residues: CASSPPGTGSTDTQYF.

This chain connects TRBV7-2 to TRBJ2-3; 10 bases align to TRBD2. V shed 4 bases, J shed 4 bases, and the junction held 8 bases outside the gene matches. The CDR3 spans 16 residues. Germline V gene sequence: CDR1 SGHTA, CDR2 FQGNSA. The CDR3 reads CASSSRAGGQADTQYF. The CDR3, as DNA: TGTGCCAGCAGCTCCCGAGCGGGAGGGCAAGCAGATACGCAGTATTTT.

This clone has a single count. The J gene is TRBJ2-1, the V gene TRBV28; 7 bases line up with TRBD2. V was clipped by 10 bases and J by 4 bases; unmatched bases: 10. The CDR3 is made up of 14 amino acids. Germline CDR1 MDHEN, CDR2 SYDVKM. The CDR3 reads CATSRAGVYNEQFF. For the CDR3, the DNA is TGTGCCACTTCTAGGGCGGGAGTTTACAATGAGCAGTTCTTC.

For the CDR3, the DNA is TGTGCCAGCAGCCCCTCCAGGGACAGTGAAGCTTTCTTT. It specifies CASSPSRDSEAFF. The chain links TRBV7-9 to TRBJ1-1, with TRBD1 matching over 7 bases. This CDR3 comprises 13 residues. V lost 5 bases, J lost 7 bases, and 7 bases stayed unmatched. CDR1 SEHNR and CDR2 FQNEAQ come from the germline V gene (reference sequence).

The chain links TRBV9 to TRBJ2-3; D unclear. Germline V gene data show CDR1 as SGDLS and CDR2 as YYNGEE. V was shortened by 0 bases and J by 2 bases, with 7 bases between the two germline ends. The CDR3 totals 14 residues. The CDR3 spells CASSVGATTDTQYF. The CDR3 bases are TGTGCCAGCAGCGTAGGGGCTACCACAGATACGCAGTATTTT.

This clone was detected only once. The V and J genes are TRBV29-1 and TRBJ2-7, with D maybe TRBD1 (6 bases). Between the trimmed V and J ends, which lost 3 bases and 4 bases, there was a span of 19 bases. CDR3 size: 15 residues. Germline V gene data show CDR1 as SQVTM and CDR2 as ANQGSEA. The DNA for the CDR3 is TGCAGCGTTGACCTCTGGAACAGGGTATGGTACGAGCAGTACTTC. This encodes CSVDLWNRVWYEQYF.

The J gene is TRBJ2-1, the V gene TRBV5-6; 8 bases are a match to TRBD2. Germline CDR1 and CDR2: SGHDT and YYEEEE. The CDR3 totals 14 residues. V shed 4 bases and J 8 bases; nucleotides not matched to a gene: 8. In DNA, the CDR3 is TGTGCCAGCAGCACCGGGACTAGTCAGGATGAGCAGTTCTTC. As protein: CASSTGTSQDEQFF.

This chain uses TRBV6-1 with TRBJ2-7; TRBD1 matches at 9 bases. V trimming: 4 bases; J trimming: 5 bases; junction bases outside the gene matches: 9. The germline V gene encodes CDR1 MNHNS and CDR2 SASEGT. The length of the CDR3 is 15 residues. The CDR3 protein is CASSGPGTGYHEQYF. DNA of the CDR3: TGTGCCAGCAGTGGCCCCGGGACAGGGTACCACGAGCAGTACTTC.

This sequence joins TRBV5-1 and TRBJ2-1; 11 bases are a match to TRBD1. J gave up 3 bases and V 4 bases, and 9 bases lay outside the gene matches. The CDR3 contains 17 residues. CDR1 is SGHRS, CDR2 YFSETQ, per germline. The CDR3 DNA follows: TGCGCCAGCAGCCCCGGACAGGGGGCGAATCTCTACAATGAGCAGTTCTTC. The encoded protein is CASSPGQGANLYNEQFF.

This clone was recorded once. The chain joins TRBV28 to TRBJ2-1; no firm D call. The germline V and J ends were trimmed by 6 bases and 8 bases, with 8 bases remaining between them. Looked up from germline, CDR1 is MDHEN and CDR2 is SYDVKM. The CDR3 length is 11 residues. CDR3 protein: CASRQVDEQFF. DNA of the CDR3: TGTGCCAGCAGACAAGTCGATGAGCAGTTCTTC.

J is TRBJ2-1 and V is TRBV15; 12 bases agree with TRBD2. Germline CDR1 LNHNV, CDR2 YYDKDF (reference sequence). The CDR3 totals 15 residues. Trimming cost V 1 base and J 8 bases; bases outside gene matches: 3. The chain's CDR3 is CATSRASGGADEQFF. The CDR3 DNA follows: TGTGCCACCAGCAGAGCTAGCGGGGGGGCAGATGAGCAGTTCTTC.

This sequence joins TRBV5-1 and TRBJ2-7; 11 positions agree with TRBD2. The CDR3 contains 15 residues. Germline assignment: CDR1 SGHRS and CDR2 YFSETQ. The trim removed 4 bases at V and 2 bases at J, leaving 5 bases unmatched. CDR3 sequence reads: CASSLGLAETYEQYF. The DNA for the CDR3 is TGCGCCAGCAGCCTGGGACTAGCGGAGACCTACGAGCAGTACTTC.